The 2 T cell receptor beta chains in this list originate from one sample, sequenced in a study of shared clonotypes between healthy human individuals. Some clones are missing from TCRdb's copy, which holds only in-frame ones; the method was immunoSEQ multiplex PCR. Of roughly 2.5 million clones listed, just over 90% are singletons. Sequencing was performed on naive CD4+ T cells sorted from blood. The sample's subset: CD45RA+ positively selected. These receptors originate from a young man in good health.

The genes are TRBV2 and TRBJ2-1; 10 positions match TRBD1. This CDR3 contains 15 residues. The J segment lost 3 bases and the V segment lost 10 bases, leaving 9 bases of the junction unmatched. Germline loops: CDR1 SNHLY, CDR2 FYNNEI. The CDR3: CATSLDRGNYNEQFF. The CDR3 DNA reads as TGTGCCACAAGTTTGGACAGGGGGAACTACAATGAGCAGTTCTTC.

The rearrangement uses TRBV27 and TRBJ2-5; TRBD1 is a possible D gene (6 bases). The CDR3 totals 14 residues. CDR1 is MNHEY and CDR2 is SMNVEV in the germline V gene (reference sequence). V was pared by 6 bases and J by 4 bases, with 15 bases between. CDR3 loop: CASRARGTRETQYF. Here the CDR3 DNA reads TGTGCCAGCAGGGCCAGGGGAACCCGAGAGACCCAGTACTTC.